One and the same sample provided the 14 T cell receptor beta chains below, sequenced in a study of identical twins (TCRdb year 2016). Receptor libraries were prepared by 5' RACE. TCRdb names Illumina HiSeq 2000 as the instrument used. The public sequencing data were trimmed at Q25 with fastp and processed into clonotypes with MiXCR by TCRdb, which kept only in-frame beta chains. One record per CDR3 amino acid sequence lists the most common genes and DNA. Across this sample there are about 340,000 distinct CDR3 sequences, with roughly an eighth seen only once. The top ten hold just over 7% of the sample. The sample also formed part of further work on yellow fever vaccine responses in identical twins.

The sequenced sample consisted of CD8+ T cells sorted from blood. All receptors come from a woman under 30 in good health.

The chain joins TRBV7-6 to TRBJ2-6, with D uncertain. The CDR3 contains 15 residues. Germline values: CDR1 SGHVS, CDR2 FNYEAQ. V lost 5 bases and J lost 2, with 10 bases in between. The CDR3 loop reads CASSLAKAGANVLTF. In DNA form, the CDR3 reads TGTGCCAGCAGCCTGGCCAAGGCTGGGGCCAACGTCCTGACTTTC. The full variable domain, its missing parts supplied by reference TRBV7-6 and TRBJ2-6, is GAGVSQSPRYKVTKRGQDVALRCDPISGHVSLYWYRQALGQGPEFLTYFNYEAQQDKSGLPNDRFSAERPEGSISTLTIQRTEQRDSAMYRCASSLAKAGANVLTFGAGSRLTVL.

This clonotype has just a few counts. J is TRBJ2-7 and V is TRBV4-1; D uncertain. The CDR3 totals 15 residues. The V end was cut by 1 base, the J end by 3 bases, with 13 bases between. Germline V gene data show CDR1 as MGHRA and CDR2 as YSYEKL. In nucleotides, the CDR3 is TGCGCCAGCAGCCAAGTCAGATCCGGCTACTACGAGCAGTACTTC. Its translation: CASSQVRSGYYEQYF.

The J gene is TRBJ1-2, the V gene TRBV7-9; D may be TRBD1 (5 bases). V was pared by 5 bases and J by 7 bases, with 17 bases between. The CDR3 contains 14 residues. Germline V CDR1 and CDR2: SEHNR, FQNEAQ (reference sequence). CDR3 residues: CASSAEQRGFGYTF. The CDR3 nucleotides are TGTGCCAGCAGCGCCGAACAGCGGGGCTTTGGCTACACCTTC.

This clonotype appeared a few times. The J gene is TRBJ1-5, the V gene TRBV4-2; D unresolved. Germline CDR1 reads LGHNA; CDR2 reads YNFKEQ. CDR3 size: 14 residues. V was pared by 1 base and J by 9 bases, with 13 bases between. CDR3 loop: CASSQGVGYGPQHF. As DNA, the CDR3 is TGTGCCAGCAGCCAAGGAGTAGGGTACGGGCCCCAGCATTTT.

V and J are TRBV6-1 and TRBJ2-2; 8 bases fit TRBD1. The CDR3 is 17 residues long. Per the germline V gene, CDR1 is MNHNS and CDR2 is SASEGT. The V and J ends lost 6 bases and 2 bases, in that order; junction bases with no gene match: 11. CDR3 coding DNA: TGTGCCAGCAGCTGGATCTCCGGGACAGGCAACACCGGGGAGCTGTTTTTT. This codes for CASSWISGTGNTGELFF.

For the CDR3, the DNA is TGTGCCATCAGCGGCGGGGGGTCTCAAGAGACCCAGTACTTC. It codes for CAISGGGSQETQYF. V usage is TRBV10-3 and J usage is TRBJ2-5; 8 bases line up with TRBD2. The V and J ends lost 6 bases and 2 bases, in that order; junction bases with no gene match: 5. CDR3 length equals 14 residues. Germline-derived CDR1 and CDR2 are ENHRY and SYGVKD.

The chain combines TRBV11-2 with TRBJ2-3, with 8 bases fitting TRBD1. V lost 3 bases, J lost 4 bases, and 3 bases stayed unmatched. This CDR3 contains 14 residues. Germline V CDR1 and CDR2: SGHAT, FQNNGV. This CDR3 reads CASSFAGQADTQYF. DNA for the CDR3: TGTGCCAGCAGCTTTGCGGGACAGGCAGATACGCAGTATTTT.

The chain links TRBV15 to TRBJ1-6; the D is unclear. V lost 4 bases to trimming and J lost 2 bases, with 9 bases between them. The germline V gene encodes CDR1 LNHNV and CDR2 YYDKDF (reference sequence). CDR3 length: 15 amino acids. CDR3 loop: CATSTRPPYNSPLHF. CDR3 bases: TGTGCCACCAGCACCAGACCGCCCTATAATTCACCCCTCCACTTT.

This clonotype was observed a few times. The CDR3 is CASVIGAGETQYF. CDR3 nucleotide sequence: TGTGCCAGCGTAATAGGGGCTGGAGAGACCCAGTACTTC. The V and J genes are TRBV28 and TRBJ2-5; tentative D call: TRBD1 (5 bases). The germline V and J ends were trimmed by 8 bases and 4 bases, with 14 bases remaining between them. Germline V lookup: CDR1 MDHEN, CDR2 SYDVKM. The CDR3 runs 13 residues. Supplemented by reference TRBV28 and TRBJ2-5, the full variable domain reads DVKVTQSSRYLVKRTGEKVFLECVQDMDHENMFWYRQDPGLGLRLIYFSYDVKMKEKGDIPEGYSVSREKKERFSLILESASTNQTSMYLCASVIGAGETQYFGPGTRLLVL.

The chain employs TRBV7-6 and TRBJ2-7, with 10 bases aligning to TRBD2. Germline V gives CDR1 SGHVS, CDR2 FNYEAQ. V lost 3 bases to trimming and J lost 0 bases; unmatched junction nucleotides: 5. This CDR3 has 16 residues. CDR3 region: CASSFETSGSSYEQYF. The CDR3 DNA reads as TGTGCCAGCAGCTTCGAGACTAGCGGGTCCTCCTACGAGCAGTACTTC.

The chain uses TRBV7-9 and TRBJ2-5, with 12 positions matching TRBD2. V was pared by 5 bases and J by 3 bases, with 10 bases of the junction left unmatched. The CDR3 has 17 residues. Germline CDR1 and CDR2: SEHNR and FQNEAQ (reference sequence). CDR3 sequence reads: CASSDPTSGRTEETQYF. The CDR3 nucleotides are TGTGCCAGCAGCGATCCTACTAGCGGGAGGACCGAAGAGACCCAGTACTTC.

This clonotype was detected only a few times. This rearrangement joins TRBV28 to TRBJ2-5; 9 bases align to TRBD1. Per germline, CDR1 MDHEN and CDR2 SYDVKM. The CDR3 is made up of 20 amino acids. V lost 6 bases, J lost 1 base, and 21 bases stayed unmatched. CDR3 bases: TGTGCCAGCAGGATTCTAGTCCCACAGGGGGCTACCATTTTCCAAGAGACCCAGTACTTC. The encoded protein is CASRILVPQGATIFQETQYF.

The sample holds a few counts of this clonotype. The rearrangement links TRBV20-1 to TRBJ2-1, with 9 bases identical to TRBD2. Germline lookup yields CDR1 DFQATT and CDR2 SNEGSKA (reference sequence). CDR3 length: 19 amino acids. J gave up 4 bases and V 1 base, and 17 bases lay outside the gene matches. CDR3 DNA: TGCAGTGCTAGAGCGCGGGGGGGCCTATCTAGTGTGAGTTACAATGAGCAGTTCTTC. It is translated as CSARARGGLSSVSYNEQFF.

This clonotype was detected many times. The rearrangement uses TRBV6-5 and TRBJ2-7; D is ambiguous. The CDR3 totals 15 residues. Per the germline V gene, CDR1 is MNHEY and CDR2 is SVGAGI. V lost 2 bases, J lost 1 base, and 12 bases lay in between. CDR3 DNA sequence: TGTGCCAGCAGTTACCTGGGGTTGGCTTCCTACGAGCAGTACTTC. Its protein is CASSYLGLASYEQYF.